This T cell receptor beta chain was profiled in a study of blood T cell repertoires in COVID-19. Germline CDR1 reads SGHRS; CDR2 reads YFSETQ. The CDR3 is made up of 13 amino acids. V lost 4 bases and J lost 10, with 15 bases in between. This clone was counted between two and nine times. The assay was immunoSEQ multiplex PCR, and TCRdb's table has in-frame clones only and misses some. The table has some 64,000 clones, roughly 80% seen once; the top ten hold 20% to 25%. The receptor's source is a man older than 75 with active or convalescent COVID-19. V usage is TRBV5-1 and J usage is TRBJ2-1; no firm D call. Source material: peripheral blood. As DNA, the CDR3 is TGCGCCAGCAGCGAACAACCACAATGGGAGCAGTTCTTC. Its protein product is CASSEQPQWEQFF. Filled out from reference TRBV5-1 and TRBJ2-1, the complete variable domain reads KAGVTQTPRYLIKTRGQQVTLSCSPISGHRSVSWYQQTPGQGLQFLFEYFSETQRNKGNFPGRFSGRQFSNSRSEMNVSTLELGDSALYLCASSEQPQWEQFFGPGTRLTVL.